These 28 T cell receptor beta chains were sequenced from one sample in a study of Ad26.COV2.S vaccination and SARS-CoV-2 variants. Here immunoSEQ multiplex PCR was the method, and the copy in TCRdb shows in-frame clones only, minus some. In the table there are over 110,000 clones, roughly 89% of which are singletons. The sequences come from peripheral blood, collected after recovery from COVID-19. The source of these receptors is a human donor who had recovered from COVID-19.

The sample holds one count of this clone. This CDR3 is CASSTGQGGNIQYF. CDR3 coding DNA: TGTGCCAGTAGTACTGGACAGGGAGGGAACATTCAGTACTTC. This sequence joins TRBV19 and TRBJ2-4; D possibly corresponds to TRBD1 (8 bases). From germline, CDR1 is LNHDA and CDR2 SQIVND (reference sequence). Trimming shortened V by 4 bases and J by 7 bases, and 14 bases separated the two germline ends. The CDR3 has 14 residues.

CDR3 nucleotides: TGTGCCAGCAGCACCCGTTGGGGCCGCTACGAGCAGTACTTC. It yields the protein CASSTRWGRYEQYF. The V gene is TRBV7-8, the J gene TRBJ2-7, with D perhaps matching TRBD1 (5 bases). Germline V CDR1 and CDR2: SGHVS, FQNEAQ. The CDR3 is made up of 14 amino acids. V was trimmed by 5 bases and J by 3 bases, leaving 14 bases between them.

The CDR3 DNA reads as TGTGCCACCAGTGACACCGGCAGACCAGATACGCAGTATTTT. It specifies CATSDTGRPDTQYF. The V call is TRBV24-1, the J call TRBJ2-3; D unclear. The CDR3 is made up of 14 amino acids. Germline CDR1 KGHDR, CDR2 SFDVKD. V gave up 4 bases and J gave up 4 bases, with 11 bases separating them.

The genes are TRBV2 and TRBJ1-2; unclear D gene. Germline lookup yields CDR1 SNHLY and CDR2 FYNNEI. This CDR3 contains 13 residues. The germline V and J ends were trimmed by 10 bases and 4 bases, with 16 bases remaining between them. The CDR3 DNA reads TGTGCCACCCGAGGGCCTCGGGTCTATGGCTACACCTTC. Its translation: CATRGPRVYGYTF. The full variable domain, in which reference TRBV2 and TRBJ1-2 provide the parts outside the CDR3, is EPEVTQTPSHQVTQMGQEVILRCVPISNHLYFYWYRQILGQKVEFLVSFYNNEISEKSEIFDDQFSVERPDGSNFTLKIRSTKLEDSAMYFCATRGPRVYGYTFGSGTRLTVV.

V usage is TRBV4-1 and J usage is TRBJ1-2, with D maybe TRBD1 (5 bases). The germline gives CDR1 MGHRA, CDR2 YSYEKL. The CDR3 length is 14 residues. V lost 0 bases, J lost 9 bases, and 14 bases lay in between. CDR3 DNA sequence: TGCGCCAGCAGCCAAGATCTGGGGCTTAATAGCTACACCTTC. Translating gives CASSQDLGLNSYTF.

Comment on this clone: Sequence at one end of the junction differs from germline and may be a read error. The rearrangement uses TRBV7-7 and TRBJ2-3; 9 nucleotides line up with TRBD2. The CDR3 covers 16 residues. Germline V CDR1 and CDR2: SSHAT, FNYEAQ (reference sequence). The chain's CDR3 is CASSPAFSGGTDTQYF. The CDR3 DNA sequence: TGTGCTAGCAGCCCCGCGTTTAGCGGGGGTACAGATACGCAGTATTTT.

The CDR3 is CASSPWASGGALLEQYF. The CDR3 bases are TGTGCCAGCTCACCATGGGCTAGCGGGGGGGCCCTCTTGGAGCAGTACTTC. V gene TRBV18 combines with J gene TRBJ2-7; TRBD2 agrees at 12 bases. CDR3 length: 17 amino acids. Trimming at V came to 2 bases and at J to 7 bases, leaving 12 bases not matched to a gene. CDR1 is KGHSH and CDR2 is LQKENI in the germline V gene.

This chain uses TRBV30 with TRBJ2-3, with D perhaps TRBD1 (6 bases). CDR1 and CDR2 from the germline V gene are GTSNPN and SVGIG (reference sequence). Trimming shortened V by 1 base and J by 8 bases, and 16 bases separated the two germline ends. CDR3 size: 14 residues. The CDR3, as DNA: TGTGCCTGGAGTGACGGGGCAGGGGTTGGTACGCAGTATTTT. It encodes CAWSDGAGVGTQYF.

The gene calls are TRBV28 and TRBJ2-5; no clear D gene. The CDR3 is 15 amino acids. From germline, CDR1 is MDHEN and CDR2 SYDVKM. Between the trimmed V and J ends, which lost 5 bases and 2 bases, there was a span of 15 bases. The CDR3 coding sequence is TGTGCCAGCAGTAAGCAGTCCGGGCTACAAGAGACCCAGTACTTC. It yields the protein CASSKQSGLQETQYF.

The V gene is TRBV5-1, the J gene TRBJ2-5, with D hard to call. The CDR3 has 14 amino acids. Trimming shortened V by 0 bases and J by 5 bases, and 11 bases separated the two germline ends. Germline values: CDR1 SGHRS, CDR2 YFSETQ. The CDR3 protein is CASSLGGRSETQYF. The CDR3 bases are TGCGCCAGCAGCTTGGGAGGCAGGTCTGAGACCCAGTACTTC.

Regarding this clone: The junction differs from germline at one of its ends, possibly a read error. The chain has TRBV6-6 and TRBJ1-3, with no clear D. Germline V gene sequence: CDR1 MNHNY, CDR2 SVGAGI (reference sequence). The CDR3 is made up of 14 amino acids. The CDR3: CASGYPNSGNTIYF. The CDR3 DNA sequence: TGTGCCAGCGGTTATCCGAACTCTGGAAACACCATATATTTT.

CDR3: CASSRGGTGLQPQHF. The CDR3 DNA reads TGTGCCAGCAGCCGGGGAGGAACAGGGCTTCAGCCCCAGCATTTT. V usage is TRBV3-1 (or the pseudogene TRBV3-2) and J usage is TRBJ1-5; possibly TRBD1 for D (6 bases). Trimming shortened V by 4 bases and J by 6 bases, and 16 bases separated the two germline ends. The germline V gene encodes CDR1 LGHDT and CDR2 YNNKEL (reference sequence). The CDR3 has 15 amino acids.

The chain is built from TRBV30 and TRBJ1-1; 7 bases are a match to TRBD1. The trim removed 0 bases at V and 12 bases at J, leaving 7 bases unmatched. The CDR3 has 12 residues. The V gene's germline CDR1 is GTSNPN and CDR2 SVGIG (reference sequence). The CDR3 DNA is TGTGCCTGGAGTGTAGGGGGCAGGGTGACTTTCTTT. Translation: CAWSVGGRVTFF.

CDR3 nucleotide sequence: TGTGCCAGCAGCCAAGGGTGGGACAGGGACTCCTACGAGCAGTACTTC. Amino acids: CASSQGWDRDSYEQYF. V usage is TRBV3-1 (or the pseudogene TRBV3-2) and J usage is TRBJ2-7, with TRBD1 matching over 9 bases. The CDR3 is made up of 16 amino acids. J lost 0 bases, V lost 1 base, and 4 bases had no gene match. Germline-derived CDR1 and CDR2 are LGHDT and YNNKEL (reference sequence).

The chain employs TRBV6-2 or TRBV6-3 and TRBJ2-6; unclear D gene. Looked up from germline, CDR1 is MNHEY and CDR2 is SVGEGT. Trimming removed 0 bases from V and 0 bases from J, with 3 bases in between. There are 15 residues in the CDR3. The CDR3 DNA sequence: TGTGCCAGCAGTTACTCACCCTCTGGGGCCAACGTCCTGACTTTC. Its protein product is CASSYSPSGANVLTF.

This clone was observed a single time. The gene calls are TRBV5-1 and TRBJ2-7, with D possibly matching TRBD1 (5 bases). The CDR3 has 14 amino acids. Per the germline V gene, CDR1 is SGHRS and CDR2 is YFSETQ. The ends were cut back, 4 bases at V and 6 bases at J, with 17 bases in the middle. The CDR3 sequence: CASSDPGGASEQYF. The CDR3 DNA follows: TGCGCCAGCAGCGACCCCGGTGGGGCCTCCGAGCAGTACTTC.

CDR3: CATTATGTYSYEQYF. CDR3 bases: TGCGCCACCACAGCAACAGGGACGTACTCCTACGAGCAGTACTTC. V and J are TRBV10-2 and TRBJ2-7, with a tentative D call TRBD1 (6 bases). The V gene lost 10 bases and the J gene lost 0 bases, with 19 bases spanning the gap. Germline V gene sequence: CDR1 WSHSY, CDR2 SAAADI. The CDR3 runs to 15 residues.

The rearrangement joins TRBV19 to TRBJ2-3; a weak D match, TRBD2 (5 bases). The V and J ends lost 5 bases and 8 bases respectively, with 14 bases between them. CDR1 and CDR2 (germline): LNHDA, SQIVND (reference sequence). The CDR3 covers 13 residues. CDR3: CASSEAGGFTQYF. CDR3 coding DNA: TGTGCCAGTAGTGAAGCAGGAGGATTTACGCAGTATTTT.

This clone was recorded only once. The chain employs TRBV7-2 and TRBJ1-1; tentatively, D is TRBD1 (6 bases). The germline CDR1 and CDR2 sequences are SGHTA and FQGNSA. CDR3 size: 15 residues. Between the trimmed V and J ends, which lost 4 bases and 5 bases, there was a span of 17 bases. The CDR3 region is CASSSRAPQGTEAFF. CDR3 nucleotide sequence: TGTGCCAGCAGCTCCAGAGCCCCCCAGGGGACTGAAGCTTTCTTT.

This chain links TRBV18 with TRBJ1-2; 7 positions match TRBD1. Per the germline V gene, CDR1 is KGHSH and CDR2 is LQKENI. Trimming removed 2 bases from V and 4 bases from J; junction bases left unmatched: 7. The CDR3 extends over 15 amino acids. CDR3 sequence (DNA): TGTGCCAGCTCACCAACAGGGGTGGCGGCCTATGGCTACACCTTC. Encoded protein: CASSPTGVAAYGYTF.

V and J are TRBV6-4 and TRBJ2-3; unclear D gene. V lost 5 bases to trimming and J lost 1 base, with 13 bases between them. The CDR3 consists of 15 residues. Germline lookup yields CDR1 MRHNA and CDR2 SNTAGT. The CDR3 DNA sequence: TGTGCCAGCAGTCTCAGAAACGAGGGCACAGATACGCAGTATTTT. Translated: CASSLRNEGTDTQYF.

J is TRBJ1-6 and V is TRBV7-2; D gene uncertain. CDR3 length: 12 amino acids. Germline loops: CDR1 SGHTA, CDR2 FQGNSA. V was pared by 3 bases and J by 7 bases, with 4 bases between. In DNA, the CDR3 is TGTGCCAGCAGCTTTTCGAATTCACCCCTCCACTTT. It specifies CASSFSNSPLHF.

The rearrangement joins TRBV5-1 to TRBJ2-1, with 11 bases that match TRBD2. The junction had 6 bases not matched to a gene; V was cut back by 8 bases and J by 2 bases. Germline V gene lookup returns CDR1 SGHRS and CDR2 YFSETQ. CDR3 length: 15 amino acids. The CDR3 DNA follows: TGCGCCAGTAAGGCTAGCGGGGGGACCTACAATGAGCAGTTCTTC. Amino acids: CASKASGGTYNEQFF. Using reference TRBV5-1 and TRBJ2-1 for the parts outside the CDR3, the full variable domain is KAGVTQTPRYLIKTRGQQVTLSCSPISGHRSVSWYQQTPGQGLQFLFEYFSETQRNKGNFPGRFSGRQFSNSRSEMNVSTLELGDSALYLCASKASGGTYNEQFFGPGTRLTVL.

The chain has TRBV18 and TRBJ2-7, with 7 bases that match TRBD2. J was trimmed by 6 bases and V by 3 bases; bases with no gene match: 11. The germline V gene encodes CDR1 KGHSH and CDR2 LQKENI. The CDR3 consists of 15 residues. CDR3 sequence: CASSPFGREGGEQYF. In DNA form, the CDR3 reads TGTGCCAGCTCACCGTTCGGCAGGGAGGGAGGCGAGCAGTACTTC.

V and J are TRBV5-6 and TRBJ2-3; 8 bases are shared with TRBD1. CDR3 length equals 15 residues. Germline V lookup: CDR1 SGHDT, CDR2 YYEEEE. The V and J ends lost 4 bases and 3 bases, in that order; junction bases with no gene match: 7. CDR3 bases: TGTGCCAGCAGCCCCGTAGGACAGGGAACAGATACGCAGTATTTT. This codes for CASSPVGQGTDTQYF. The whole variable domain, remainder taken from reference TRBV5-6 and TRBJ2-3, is DAGVTQSPTHLIKTRGQQVTLRCSPKSGHDTVSWYQQALGQGPQFIFQYYEEEERQRGNFPDRFSGHQFPNYSSELNVNALLLGDSALYLCASSPVGQGTDTQYFGPGTRLTVL.

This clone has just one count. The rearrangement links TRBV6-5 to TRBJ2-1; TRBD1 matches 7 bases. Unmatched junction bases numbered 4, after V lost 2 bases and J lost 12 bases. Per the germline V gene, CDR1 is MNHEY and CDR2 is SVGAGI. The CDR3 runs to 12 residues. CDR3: CASSYTGDRQFF. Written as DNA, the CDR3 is TGTGCCAGCAGTTACACCGGGGACAGGCAGTTCTTC.

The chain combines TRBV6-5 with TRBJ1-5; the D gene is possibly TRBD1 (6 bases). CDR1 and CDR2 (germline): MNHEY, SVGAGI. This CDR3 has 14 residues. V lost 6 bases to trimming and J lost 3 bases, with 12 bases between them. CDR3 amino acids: CASRETGNNQPQHF. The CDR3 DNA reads TGTGCCAGCAGGGAGACAGGTAACAATCAGCCCCAGCATTTT.

The CDR3 protein is CASSGQTRGSYEQYF. The CDR3 nucleotides are TGTGCCAGCTCCGGACAGACCCGGGGCTCCTACGAGCAGTACTTC. V gene TRBV18 combines with J gene TRBJ2-7; TRBD1 might be the D (6 bases). Trimming stripped 6 bases from V and 0 bases from J, with 15 bases between. The CDR3 has 15 amino acids. Germline assignment: CDR1 KGHSH and CDR2 LQKENI.